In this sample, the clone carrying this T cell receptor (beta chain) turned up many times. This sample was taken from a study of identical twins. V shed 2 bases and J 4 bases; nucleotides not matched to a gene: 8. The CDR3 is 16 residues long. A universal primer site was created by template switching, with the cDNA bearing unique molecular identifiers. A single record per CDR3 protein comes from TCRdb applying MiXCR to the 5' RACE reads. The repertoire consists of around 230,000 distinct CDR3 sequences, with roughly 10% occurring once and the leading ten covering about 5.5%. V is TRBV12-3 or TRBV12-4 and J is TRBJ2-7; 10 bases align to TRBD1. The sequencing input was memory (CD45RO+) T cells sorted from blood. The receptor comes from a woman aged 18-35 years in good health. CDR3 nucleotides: TGTGCCAGCAGTTTAAGCGGGACAGGGGCTTTTTACGAGCAGTACTTC. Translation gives CASSLSGTGAFYEQYF.